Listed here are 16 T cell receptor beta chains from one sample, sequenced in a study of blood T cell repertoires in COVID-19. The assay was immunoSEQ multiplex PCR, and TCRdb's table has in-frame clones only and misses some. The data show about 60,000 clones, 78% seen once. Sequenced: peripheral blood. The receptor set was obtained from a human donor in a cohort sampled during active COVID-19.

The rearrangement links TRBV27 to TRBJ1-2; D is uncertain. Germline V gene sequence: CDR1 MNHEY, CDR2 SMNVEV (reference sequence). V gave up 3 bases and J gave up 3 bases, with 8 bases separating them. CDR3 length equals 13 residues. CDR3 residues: CASSFSQDYGYTF. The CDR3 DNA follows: TGTGCCAGCAGTTTCTCACAAGACTATGGCTACACCTTC.

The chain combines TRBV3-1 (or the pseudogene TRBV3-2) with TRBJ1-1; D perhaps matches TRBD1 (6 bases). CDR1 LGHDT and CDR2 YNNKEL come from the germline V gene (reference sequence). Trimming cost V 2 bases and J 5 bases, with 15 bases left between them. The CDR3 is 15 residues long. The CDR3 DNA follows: TGTGCCAGCAGCCAATCGGGCAGGGGAGGGACTGAAGCTTTCTTT. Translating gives CASSQSGRGGTEAFF.

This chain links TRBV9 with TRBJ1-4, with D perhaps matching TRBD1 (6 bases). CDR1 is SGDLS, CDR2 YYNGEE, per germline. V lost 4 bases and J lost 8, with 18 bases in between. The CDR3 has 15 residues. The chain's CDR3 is CASSPLGGRGEKLFF. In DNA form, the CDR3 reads TGTGCCAGCAGCCCCCTGGGGGGGCGGGGAGAAAAACTGTTTTTT.

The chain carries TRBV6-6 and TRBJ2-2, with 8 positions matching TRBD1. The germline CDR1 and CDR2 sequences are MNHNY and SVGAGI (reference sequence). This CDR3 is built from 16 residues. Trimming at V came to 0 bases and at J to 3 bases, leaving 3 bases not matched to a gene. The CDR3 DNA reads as TGTGCCAGCAGTTACTCGGTGGACAGGGACACCGGGGAGCTGTTTTTT. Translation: CASSYSVDRDTGELFF.

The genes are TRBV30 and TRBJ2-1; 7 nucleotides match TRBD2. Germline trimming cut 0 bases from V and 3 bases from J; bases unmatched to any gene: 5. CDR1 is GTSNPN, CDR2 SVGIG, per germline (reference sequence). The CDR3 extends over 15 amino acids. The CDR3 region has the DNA TGTGCCTGGAGTGTACGAGGCGGGAGCTACAATGAGCAGTTCTTC. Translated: CAWSVRGGSYNEQFF.

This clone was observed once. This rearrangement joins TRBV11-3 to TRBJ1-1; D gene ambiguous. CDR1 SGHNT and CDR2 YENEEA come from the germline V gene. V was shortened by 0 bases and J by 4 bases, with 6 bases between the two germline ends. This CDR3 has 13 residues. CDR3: CASSLEGSTEAFF. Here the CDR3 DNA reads TGTGCCAGCAGCTTAGAGGGGAGCACTGAAGCTTTCTTT.

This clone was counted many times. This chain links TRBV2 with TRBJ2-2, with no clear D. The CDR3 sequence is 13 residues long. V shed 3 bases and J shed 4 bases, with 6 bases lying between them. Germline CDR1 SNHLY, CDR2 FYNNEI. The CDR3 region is CASSESSTGELFF. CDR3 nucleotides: TGTGCCAGCAGTGAGTCGTCCACCGGGGAGCTGTTTTTT. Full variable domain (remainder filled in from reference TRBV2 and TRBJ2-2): EPEVTQTPSHQVTQMGQEVILRCVPISNHLYFYWYRQILGQKVEFLVSFYNNEISEKSEIFDDQFSVERPDGSNFTLKIRSTKLEDSAMYFCASSESSTGELFFGEGSRLTVL.

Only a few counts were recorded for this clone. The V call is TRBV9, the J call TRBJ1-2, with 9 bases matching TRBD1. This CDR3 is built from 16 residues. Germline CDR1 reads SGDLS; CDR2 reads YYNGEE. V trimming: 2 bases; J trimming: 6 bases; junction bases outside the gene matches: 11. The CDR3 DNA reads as TGTGCCAGCAGCGTGGGGAGAGGGACAGGGATGAATGGCTACACCTTC. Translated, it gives CASSVGRGTGMNGYTF.

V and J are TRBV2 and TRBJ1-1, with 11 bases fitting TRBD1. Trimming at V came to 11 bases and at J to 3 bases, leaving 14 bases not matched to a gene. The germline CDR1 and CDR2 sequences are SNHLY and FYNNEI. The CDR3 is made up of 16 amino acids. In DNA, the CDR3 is TGTGCCGGAGTCCGGGACAGGGGGGTAAGGGACACTGAAGCTTTCTTT. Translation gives CAGVRDRGVRDTEAFF.

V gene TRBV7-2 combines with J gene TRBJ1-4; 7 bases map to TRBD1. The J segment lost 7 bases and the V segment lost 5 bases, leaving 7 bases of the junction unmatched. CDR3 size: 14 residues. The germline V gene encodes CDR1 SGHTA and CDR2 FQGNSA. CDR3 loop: CASSPGQTFEKLFF. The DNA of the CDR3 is TGTGCCAGCAGCCCGGGACAGACCTTTGAAAAACTGTTTTTT. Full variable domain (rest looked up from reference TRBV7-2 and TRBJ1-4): GAGVSQSPSNKVTEKGKDVELRCDPISGHTALYWYRQSLGQGLEFLIYFQGNSAPDKSGLPSDRFSAERTGGSVSTLTIQRTQQEDSAVYLCASSPGQTFEKLFFGSGTQLSVL.

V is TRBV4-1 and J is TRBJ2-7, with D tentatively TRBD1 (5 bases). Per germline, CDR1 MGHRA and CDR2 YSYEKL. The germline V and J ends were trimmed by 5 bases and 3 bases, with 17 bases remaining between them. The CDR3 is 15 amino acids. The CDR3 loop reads CASSEGVGWYYEQYF. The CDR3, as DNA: TGCGCCAGCAGCGAAGGGGTGGGCTGGTACTACGAGCAGTACTTC.

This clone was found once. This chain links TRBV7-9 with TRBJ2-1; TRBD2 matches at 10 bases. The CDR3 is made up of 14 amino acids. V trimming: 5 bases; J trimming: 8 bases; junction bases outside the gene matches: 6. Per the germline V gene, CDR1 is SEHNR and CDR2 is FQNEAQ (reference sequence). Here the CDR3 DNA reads TGTGCCAGCAGCCCCAGCGGGGGGGACGATGAGCAGTTCTTC. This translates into CASSPSGGDDEQFF.

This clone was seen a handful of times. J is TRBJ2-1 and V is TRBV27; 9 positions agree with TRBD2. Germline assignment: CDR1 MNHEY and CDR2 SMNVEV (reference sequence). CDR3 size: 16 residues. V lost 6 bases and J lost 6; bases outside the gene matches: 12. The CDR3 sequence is CASSSISGGSPNEQFF. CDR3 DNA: TGTGCCAGCAGCTCAATTAGCGGGGGAAGCCCCAATGAGCAGTTCTTC.

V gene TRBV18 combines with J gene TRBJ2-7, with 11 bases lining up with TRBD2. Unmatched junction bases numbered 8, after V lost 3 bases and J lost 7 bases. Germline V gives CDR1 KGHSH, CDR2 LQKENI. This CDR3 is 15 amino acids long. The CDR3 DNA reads TGTGCCAGCTCACCCCAGACTAGCGGGGACCAGGAGCAGTACTTC. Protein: CASSPQTSGDQEQYF.

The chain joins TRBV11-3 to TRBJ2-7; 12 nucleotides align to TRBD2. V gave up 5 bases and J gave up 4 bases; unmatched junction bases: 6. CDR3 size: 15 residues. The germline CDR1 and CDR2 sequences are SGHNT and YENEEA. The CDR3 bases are TGTGCCAGCAGCCCAAGACTAGCGGGGGTTTACGAGCAGTACTTC. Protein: CASSPRLAGVYEQYF.

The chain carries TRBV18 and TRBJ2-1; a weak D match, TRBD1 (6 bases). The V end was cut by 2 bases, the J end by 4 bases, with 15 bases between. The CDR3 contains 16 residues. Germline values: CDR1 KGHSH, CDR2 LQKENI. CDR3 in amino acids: CASSPRTAVGYNEQFF. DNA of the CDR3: TGTGCCAGCTCACCAAGGACAGCCGTTGGGTACAATGAGCAGTTCTTC.